This is a list of T cell receptor beta chains from one sample in a study of T cell responses to AZD1222 COVID-19 vaccine. Clones were sequenced by immunoSEQ multiplex PCR, and TCRdb holds only the in-frame ones, with some missing. The table lists some 39,000 clones, about nine tenths of them singletons. The sequenced sample was peripheral blood, obtained 28 days after the second AZD1222 dose. Receptor source: an adult who received the AZD1222 COVID-19 vaccine. CDR3s include the opening cysteine and the closing phenylalanine or tryptophan. Fields, in order: D gene, J gene, V gene, clone size, CDR3 length, CDR3 DNA, CDR3 protein. The D gene is left open where the match is weak. Clone size, where shown, is once, few, many, or a class for clones that have expanded.

>.|TRBJ1-2|TRBV4-3|.|13
TGCGCCAGCAGCCCAACTACTAACTATGGCTACACCTTC
CASSPTTNYGYTF
>TRBD2|TRBJ2-5|TRBV5-1|.|15
TGCGCCAGCAGCTTGGGAGGGCTAGCGGGGGGCGCCCAGTACTTC
CASSLGGLAGGAQYF
>.|TRBJ1-5|TRBV6-6|.|16
TGTGCCAGCAGTCCCCTCATCAGGGGTGGGAATCAGCCCCAGCATTTT
CASSPLIRGGNQPQHF
>.|TRBJ2-3|TRBV7-2|.|13
TGTGCCAGCAGCCTTGGGGTCCAGGATACGCAGTATTTT
CASSLGVQDTQYF
>.|TRBJ2-7|TRBV5-6|.|11
TGTGCCAGCAGCTCTGACTACGAGCAGTACTTC
CASSSDYEQYF
>TRBD1|TRBJ2-2|TRBV19|.|17
TGTGCCAGTCTCCCTTTAAACAGGGGCCCAAACACCGGGGAGCTGTTTTTT
CASLPLNRGPNTGELFF
>.|TRBJ1-3|TRBV27|.|14
TGTGCCAGCAGTTTTCTGGGGGGTGGAAACACCATATATTTT
CASSFLGGGNTIYF
>TRBD2|TRBJ2-7|TRBV6-5|.|14
TGTGCCAGCACTTCGTTAGCGGGGGGCGGCGAGCAGTACTTC
CASTSLAGGGEQYF
>.|TRBJ2-5|TRBV18|.|16
TGTGCCAGCTCACCACGTTTAGGCCCGTACCAAGAGACCCAGTACTTC
CASSPRLGPYQETQYF
>.|TRBJ1-1|TRBV19|.|14
TGTGCCAGTACCCGGACGCCGGCGGGAACTGAAGCTTTCTTT
CASTRTPAGTEAFF
>TRBD1|TRBJ2-7|TRBV7-8|.|17
TGTGCCAGCAGCCCACAGGGCCGGGACAGGGCGACCTACGAGCAGTACTTC
CASSPQGRDRATYEQYF
>.|TRBJ1-1|TRBV5-4|.|13
TGTGCCAGCAGCTTGCCGGGGATTACTGAAGCTTTCTTT
CASSLPGITEAFF
>TRBD2|TRBJ2-1|TRBV5-4|.|17
TGTGCCAGCAGCCCCCGGGGCGGGGGTCTCAACTACAATGAGCAGTTCTTC
CASSPRGGGLNYNEQFF
>.|TRBJ1-3|TRBV9|.|14
TGTGCCAGCAGCGTAGCAGTCCCGGGAAACACCATATATTTT
CASSVAVPGNTIYF
>.|TRBJ1-2|TRBV6-5|once|12
TGTGCCAGCAAGAACAGCGGCTATGGCTACACCTTC
CASKNSGYGYTF
>TRBD1|TRBJ1-5|TRBV6-2/TRBV6-3|.|17
TGTGCCAGCAGTTCATATCCCGGGACAGGGTTAAATCAGCCCCAGCATTTT
CASSSYPGTGLNQPQHF
>TRBD1|TRBJ2-5|TRBV5-4|.|15
TGTGCCAGCAGCGCTAGACAGGGGACTGGGGAGACCCAGTACTTC
CASSARQGTGETQYF
>TRBD1|TRBJ1-1|TRBV6-5|.|12
TGTGCCAGCAGACAGGGGTTCACTGAAGCTTTCTTT
CASRQGFTEAFF
>.|TRBJ1-5|TRBV6-5|.|14
TGTGCCAGCAGCATCACGGATAGCAATCAGCCCCAGCATTTT
CASSITDSNQPQHF
>.|TRBJ1-1|TRBV3-1/TRBV3-2|.|16
TGTGCCAGCAGCCTTGACAATTGGGCGGCGAACACTGAAGCTTTCTTT
CASSLDNWAANTEAFF
>TRBD1|TRBJ1-3|TRBV4-3|few|14
TGCGCCAGCAGCCGAGGACAGGGGGAAAACACCATATATTTT
CASSRGQGENTIYF
>TRBD1|TRBJ2-1|TRBV19|.|16
TGTGCCAGTAGTCATAAGACAGGGGGTGCCTACAATGAGCAGTTCTTC
CASSHKTGGAYNEQFF
>TRBD2|TRBJ2-1|TRBV19|once|18
TGTGCCAGTAGTGTCTCATCCGGACTAGCGGGGGGGCAACATGAGCAGTTCTTC
CASSVSSGLAGGQHEQFF
>.|TRBJ1-5|TRBV6-5|.|14
TGTGCCAGCAACCCGACAGGCTCCAATCAGCCCCAGCATTTT
CASNPTGSNQPQHF